This T cell receptor beta chain emerged from a study of Graves' ophthalmopathy and Graves' hyperthyroidism. Study-level findings and limits: Blood repertoires reportedly contained most expanded thyroid clonotypes above 0.001 frequency.

Uncontrolled infections, other autoimmune diseases, pregnancy or lactation barred patients from enrollment. PBMCs were obtained from 10 ml of fresh peripheral blood. In germline, CDR1 is SGHTA, CDR2 FQGNSA. The germline V and J ends were trimmed by 6 bases and 2 bases, with 13 bases remaining between them. The CDR3 extends over 14 amino acids. Researchers took RNA transcripts and amplified TCR beta CDR3 regions from them. First-round RT-PCR relied on HTBI primers, and a second-round multiplex PCR came next. Each CDR3 protein gets one entry after TCRdb re-called the multiplex PCR reads with MiXCR. The data contain 600,000 to 700,000 distinct CDR3 sequences, approximately 39% of them seen just once; the ten biggest clones take up over 2.5%. The table lists this clonotype with many counts. The antigen is not known.

The V call is TRBV7-2, the J call TRBJ2-5; D unclear. This clonotype originated in an adult man with Graves' ophthalmopathy. Source material: peripheral blood. The CDR3 DNA is TGTGCCAGCAGTCGGCTCGGCCATCAAGAGACCCAGTACTTC. It translates to CASSRLGHQETQYF.